This T cell receptor beta chain was profiled in a study of blood T cell repertoires in COVID-19. Looking at the study overall: The United States, Italy and Spain provided the acute and convalescent COVID-19 samples. Sample material is recorded as cDNA or gDNA derived from T cells, B-cell-depleted T cells, or PBMCs.

TCRdb's copy holds only in-frame clones and misses some; the assay was immunoSEQ multiplex PCR. The data hold about 170,000 clones, with roughly 85% observed a single time. Germline values: CDR1 GTSNPN, CDR2 SVGIG (reference sequence). Trimming cost V 4 bases and J 2 bases, with 15 bases left between them. The CDR3 is 14 amino acids. The chain joins TRBV30 to TRBJ2-7, with TRBD2 as a possible D gene (5 bases). Source material: peripheral blood. The clonotype comes from a woman older than 75 with acute or convalescent COVID-19. CDR3 residues: CAWTSSRGAYEQYF. CDR3 DNA sequence: TGTGCCTGGACCTCGAGTCGGGGTGCCTACGAGCAGTACTTC.